Below, one T cell receptor beta chain is given with its context. This record belongs to a study of CD8+ T cells in alopecia areata. Following RNA extraction, reverse transcription yielded cDNA that acted as the sequencing template. This table comes from immunoSEQ multiplex PCR, and its TCRdb copy is limited to in-frame clones, with some not included. The table includes 220,000 or so clones, 50% to 65% detected once. The source of this sequence is a human donor with alopecia areata. This material consisted of CD4+ T cells sorted from blood, taken at week 0.

CDR3 DNA sequence: TGCGCCAGCAGCTCCGAAGTCGGGGCCTTCAACGTCCTGACTTTC. As protein: CASSSEVGAFNVLTF. This chain uses TRBV5-1 with TRBJ2-6; D may correspond to TRBD1 or TRBD2 (5 bases each). With 3 bases removed from V and 9 bases from J, the gap between germline ends came to 16 bases. The CDR3 has 15 residues. Germline V CDR1 and CDR2: SGHRS, YFSETQ.